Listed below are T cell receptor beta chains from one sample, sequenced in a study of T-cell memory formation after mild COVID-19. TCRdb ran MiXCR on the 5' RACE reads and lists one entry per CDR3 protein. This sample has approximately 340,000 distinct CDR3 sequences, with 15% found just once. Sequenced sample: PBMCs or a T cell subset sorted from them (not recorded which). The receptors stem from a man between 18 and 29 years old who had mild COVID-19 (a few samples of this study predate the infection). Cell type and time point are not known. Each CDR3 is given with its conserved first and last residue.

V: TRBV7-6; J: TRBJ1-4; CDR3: CASSLNSAAEKLFF
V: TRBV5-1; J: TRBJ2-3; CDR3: CASSVGTGAFTDTQYF
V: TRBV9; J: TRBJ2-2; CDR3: CASKLDRTNTGELFF
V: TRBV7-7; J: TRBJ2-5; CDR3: CASSSPAQGALGPGETQYF
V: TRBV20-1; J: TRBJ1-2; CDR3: CSARARQAIPNGYTF
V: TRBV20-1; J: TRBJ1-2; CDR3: CSAPLRGATF
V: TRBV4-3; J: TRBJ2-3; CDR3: CASSLPSGASTDTQYF
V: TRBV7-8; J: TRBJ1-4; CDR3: CASSRTRPPNEKLFF
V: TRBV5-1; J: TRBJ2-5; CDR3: CASSFSPEETQYF
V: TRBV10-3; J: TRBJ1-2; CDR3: CAISESNRLIGGYTF
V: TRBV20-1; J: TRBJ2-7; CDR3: CSARDFDREGSEQYF
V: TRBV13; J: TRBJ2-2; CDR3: CASSLGGALALTGELFF
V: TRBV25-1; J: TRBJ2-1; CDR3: CASSGFSGREDNEQFF
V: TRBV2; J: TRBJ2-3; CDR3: CASSAGGGGPDTQYF
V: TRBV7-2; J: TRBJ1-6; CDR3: CASSLAHRRDWGRDSPLHF
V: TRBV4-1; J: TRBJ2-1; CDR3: CASSQDPLAVNEQFF
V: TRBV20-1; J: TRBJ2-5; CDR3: CSARVPTETQYF
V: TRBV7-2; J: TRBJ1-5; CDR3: CASSPEIVGPQHF
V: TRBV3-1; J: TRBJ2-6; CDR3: CASSQGSRSGANVLTF
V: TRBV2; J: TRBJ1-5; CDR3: CASSDSENQPQHF
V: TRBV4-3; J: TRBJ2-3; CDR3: CASSQDRGGADTQYF
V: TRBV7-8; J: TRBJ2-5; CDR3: CASSSPTLSGGAETQYF
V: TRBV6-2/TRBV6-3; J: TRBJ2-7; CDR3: CASSNTGLLLDSDEQYF
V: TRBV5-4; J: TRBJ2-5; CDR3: CASSLGTGNQETQYF
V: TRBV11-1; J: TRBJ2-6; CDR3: CASSGSGGLPGANVLTF
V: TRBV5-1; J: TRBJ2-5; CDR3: CASSRDSSLETQYF
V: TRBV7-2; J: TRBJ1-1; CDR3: CASSLRYRDDTEAFF
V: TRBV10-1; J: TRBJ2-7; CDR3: CANIPWGYEQYF
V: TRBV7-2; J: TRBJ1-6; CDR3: CASSLIKPPNSPLHF
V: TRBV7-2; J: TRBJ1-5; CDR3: CASSSYRGSSNQPQHF
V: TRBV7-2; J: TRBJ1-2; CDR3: CASSSTAGGGYTF
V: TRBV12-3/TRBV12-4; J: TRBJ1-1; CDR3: CASRGGRGVTEAFF
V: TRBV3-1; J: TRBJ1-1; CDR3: CASSRGGGNTEAFF
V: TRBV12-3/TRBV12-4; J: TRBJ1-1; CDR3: CASSLKGGFEGPGWGEAFF
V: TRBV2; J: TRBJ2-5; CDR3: CASSEGLAAETQYF
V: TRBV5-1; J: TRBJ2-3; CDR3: CASSFSGTGVTDTQYF
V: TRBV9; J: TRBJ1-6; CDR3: CASSGTGVGSPLHF
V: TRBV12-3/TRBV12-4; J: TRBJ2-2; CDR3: CASSLNPAGELFF
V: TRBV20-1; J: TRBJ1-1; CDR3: CSANGEMNTEAFF
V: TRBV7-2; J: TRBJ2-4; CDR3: CASSLASQGRKNIQYF
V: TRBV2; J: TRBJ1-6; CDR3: CAGGGDGDNSPLHF
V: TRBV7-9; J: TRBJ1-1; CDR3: CASSLDWGPEAFF
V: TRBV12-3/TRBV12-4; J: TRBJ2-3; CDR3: CASSDPGLAGALSTDTQYF
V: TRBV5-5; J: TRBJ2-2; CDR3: CASSLRDPLQLFF
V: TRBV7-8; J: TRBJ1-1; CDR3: CASSRGTSMNTEAFF